This entry features one T cell receptor beta chain sequence. The entry originates in a study of blood T cell repertoires in COVID-19. Germline V CDR1 and CDR2: SNHLY, FYNNEI. V was clipped by 5 bases and J by 5 bases; unmatched bases: 12. This CDR3 is 15 amino acids long. Residents of 24 US areas, aged roughly 18 to 89 years, made up the participants. Clones were read by immunoSEQ multiplex PCR, and TCRdb kept only the in-frame ones, dropping some. The table has roughly 200,000 clones, 80% to 90% seen once. The J gene is TRBJ2-7, the V gene TRBV2; 7 bases map to TRBD2. The clonotype originates from a woman in her thirties or forties with acute COVID-19. Specimen: PBMCs or T cells enriched from blood (not recorded which). The CDR3 here is CASSRPSAGVHEQYF. The CDR3 DNA follows: TGTGCCAGCAGTCGCCCGTCTGCGGGAGTTCACGAGCAGTACTTC.